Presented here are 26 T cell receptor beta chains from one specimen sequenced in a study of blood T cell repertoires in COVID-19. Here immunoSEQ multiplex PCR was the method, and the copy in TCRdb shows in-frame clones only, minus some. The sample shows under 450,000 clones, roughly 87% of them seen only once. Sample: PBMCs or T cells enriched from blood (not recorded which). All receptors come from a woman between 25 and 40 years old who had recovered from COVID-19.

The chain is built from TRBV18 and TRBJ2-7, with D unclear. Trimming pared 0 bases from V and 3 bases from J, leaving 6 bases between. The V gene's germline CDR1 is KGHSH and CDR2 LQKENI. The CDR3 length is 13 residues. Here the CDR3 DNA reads TGTGCCAGCTCACCACCGAACAGCTACGAGCAGTACTTC. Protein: CASSPPNSYEQYF.

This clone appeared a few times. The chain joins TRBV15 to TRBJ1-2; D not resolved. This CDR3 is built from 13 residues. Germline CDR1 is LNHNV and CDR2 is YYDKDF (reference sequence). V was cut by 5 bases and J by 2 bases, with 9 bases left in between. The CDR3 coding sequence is TGTGCCACCAGCCAGGACTGGAACTATGGCTACACCTTC. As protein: CATSQDWNYGYTF.

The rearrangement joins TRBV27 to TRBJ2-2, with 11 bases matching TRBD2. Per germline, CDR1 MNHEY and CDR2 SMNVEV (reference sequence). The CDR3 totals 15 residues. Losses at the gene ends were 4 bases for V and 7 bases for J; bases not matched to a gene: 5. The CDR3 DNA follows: TGTGCCAGCAGTTCTCTAGCGGGAGGTCACGGGGAGCTGTTTTTT. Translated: CASSSLAGGHGELFF.

In nucleotides, the CDR3 is TGTGCCAGCAGTTTAGTCGGCACAGATACGCAGTATTTT. Protein sequence: CASSLVGTDTQYF. This rearrangement joins TRBV28 to TRBJ2-3, with D unresolved. V shed 2 bases and J shed 1 base, with 4 bases lying between them. The CDR3 runs 13 residues. The V gene's germline CDR1 is MDHEN and CDR2 SYDVKM. The complete variable domain, with remaining parts taken from reference TRBV28 and TRBJ2-3, reads DVKVTQSSRYLVKRTGEKVFLECVQDMDHENMFWYRQDPGLGLRLIYFSYDVKMKEKGDIPEGYSVSREKKERFSLILESASTNQTSMYLCASSLVGTDTQYFGPGTRLTVL.

The CDR3 loop is CSVENSAPGYGYTF. The CDR3 DNA reads TGCAGCGTCGAAAACTCTGCCCCGGGGTATGGCTACACCTTC. J is TRBJ1-2 and V is TRBV29-1, with D unresolved. This CDR3 has 14 amino acids. Trimming removed 6 bases at V and 5 bases at J, with 19 bases between. The germline V gene has CDR1 SQVTM and CDR2 ANQGSEA.

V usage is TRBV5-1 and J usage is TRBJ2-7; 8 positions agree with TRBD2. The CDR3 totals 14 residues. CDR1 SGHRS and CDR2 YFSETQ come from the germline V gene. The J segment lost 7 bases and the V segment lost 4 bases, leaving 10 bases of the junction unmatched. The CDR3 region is CASSAAGTRGEQYF. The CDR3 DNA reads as TGCGCCAGCAGCGCAGCAGGGACTAGGGGTGAGCAGTACTTC.

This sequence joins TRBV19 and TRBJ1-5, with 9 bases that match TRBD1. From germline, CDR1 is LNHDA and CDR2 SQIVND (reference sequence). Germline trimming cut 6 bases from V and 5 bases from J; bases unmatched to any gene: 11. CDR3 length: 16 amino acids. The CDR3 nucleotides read TGTGCCAGTAGACCGTTACAGGGGGCATTCGATCAGCCCCAGCATTTT. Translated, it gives CASRPLQGAFDQPQHF.

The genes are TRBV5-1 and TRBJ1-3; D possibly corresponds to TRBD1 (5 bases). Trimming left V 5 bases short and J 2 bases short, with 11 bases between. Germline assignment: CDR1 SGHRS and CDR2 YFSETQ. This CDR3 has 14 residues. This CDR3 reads CASSLTGAGNTIYF. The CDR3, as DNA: TGCGCCAGCAGTCTAACAGGAGCTGGAAACACCATATATTTT.

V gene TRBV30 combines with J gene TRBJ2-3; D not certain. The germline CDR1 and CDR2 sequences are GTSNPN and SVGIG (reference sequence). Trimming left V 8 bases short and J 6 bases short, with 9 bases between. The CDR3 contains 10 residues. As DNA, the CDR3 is TGTGCCCAAATAGCCGATACGCAGTATTTT. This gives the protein CAQIADTQYF.

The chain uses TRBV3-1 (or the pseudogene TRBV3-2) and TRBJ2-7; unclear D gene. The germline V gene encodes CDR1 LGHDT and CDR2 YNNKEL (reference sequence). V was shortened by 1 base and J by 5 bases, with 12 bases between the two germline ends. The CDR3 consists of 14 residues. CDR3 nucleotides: TGTGCCAGCAGCCAAGGGCTGGGTCGGGACGAGCAGTACTTC. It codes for CASSQGLGRDEQYF.

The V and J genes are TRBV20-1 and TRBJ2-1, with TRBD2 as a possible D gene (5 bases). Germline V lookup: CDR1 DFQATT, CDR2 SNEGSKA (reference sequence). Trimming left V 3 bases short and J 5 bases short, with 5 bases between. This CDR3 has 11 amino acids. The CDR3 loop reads CSASGDNEQFF. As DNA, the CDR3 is TGCAGTGCTAGCGGGGACAATGAGCAGTTCTTC.

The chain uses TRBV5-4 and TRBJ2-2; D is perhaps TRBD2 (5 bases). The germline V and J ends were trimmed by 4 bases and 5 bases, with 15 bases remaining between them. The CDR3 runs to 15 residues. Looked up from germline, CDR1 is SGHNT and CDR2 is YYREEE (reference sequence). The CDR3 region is CASSAPGSPTGELFF. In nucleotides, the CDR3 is TGTGCCAGCAGCGCACCGGGATCCCCAACCGGGGAGCTGTTTTTT.

The CDR3 bases are TGCGCCAGCAGCGGCGGACAGGGTTATTCACCCCTCCACTTT. Translation: CASSGGQGYSPLHF. This sequence joins TRBV5-1 and TRBJ1-6, with 8 bases fitting TRBD1. The V and J ends lost 4 bases and 8 bases, in that order; junction bases with no gene match: 5. Germline CDR1 is SGHRS and CDR2 is YFSETQ. The CDR3 has 14 amino acids.

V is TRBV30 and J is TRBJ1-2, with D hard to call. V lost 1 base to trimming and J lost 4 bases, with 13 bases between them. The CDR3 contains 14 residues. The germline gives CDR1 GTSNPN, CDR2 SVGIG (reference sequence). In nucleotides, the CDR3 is TGTGCCTGGAGTGGAACAAGTTCTTTCTATGGCTACACCTTC. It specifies CAWSGTSSFYGYTF.

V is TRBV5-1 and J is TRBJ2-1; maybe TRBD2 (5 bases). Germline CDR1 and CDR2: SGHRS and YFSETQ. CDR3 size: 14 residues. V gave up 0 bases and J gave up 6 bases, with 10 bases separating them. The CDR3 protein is CASSLEAVTNEQFF. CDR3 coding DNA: TGCGCCAGCAGCTTGGAAGCGGTAACCAATGAGCAGTTCTTC.

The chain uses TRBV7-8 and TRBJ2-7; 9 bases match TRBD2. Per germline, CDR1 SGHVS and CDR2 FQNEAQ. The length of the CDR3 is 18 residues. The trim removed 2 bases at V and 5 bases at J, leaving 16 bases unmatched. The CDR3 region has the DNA TGTGCCAGCAGCTTACTTCCCGTTGGCGGGGGGGCCTTGAACGAGCAGTACTTC. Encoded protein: CASSLLPVGGGALNEQYF.

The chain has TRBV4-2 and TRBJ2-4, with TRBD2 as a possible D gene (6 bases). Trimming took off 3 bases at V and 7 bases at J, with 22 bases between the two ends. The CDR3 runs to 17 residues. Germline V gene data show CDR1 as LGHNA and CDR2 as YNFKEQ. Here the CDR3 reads CASSQSGRLGTGNIQYF. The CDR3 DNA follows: TGTGCCAGCAGCCAGAGCGGTCGACTAGGAACCGGCAACATTCAGTACTTC.

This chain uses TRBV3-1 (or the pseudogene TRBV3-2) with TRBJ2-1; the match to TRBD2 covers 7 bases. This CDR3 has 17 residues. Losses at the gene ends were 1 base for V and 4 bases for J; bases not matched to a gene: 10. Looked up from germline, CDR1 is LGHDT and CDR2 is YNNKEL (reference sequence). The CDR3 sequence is CASSQGSGGGPYNEQFF. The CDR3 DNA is TGTGCCAGCAGCCAAGGTTCTGGGGGAGGGCCTTACAATGAGCAGTTCTTC.

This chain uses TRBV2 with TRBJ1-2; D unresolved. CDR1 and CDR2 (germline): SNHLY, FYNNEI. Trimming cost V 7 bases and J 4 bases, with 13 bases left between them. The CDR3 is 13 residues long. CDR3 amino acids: CASIDTLGYGYTF. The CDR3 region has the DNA TGTGCCAGCATCGACACACTCGGCTATGGCTACACCTTC. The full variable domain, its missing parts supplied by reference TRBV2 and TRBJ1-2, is EPEVTQTPSHQVTQMGQEVILRCVPISNHLYFYWYRQILGQKVEFLVSFYNNEISEKSEIFDDQFSVERPDGSNFTLKIRSTKLEDSAMYFCASIDTLGYGYTFGSGTRLTVV.

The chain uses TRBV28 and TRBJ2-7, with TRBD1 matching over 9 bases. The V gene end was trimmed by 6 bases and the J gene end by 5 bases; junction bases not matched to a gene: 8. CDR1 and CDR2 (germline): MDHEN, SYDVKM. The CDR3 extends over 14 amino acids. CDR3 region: CASRETGGFNEQYF. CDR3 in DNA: TGTGCCAGCAGAGAGACAGGGGGATTCAACGAGCAGTACTTC.

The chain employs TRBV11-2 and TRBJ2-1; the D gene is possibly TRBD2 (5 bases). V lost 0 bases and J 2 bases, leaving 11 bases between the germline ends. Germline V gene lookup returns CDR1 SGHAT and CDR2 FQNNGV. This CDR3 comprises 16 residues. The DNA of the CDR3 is TGTGCCAGCAGCTTAGATCTAGGGCGGGCCTACAATGAGCAGTTCTTC. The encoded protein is CASSLDLGRAYNEQFF. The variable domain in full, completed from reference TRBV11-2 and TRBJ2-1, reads EAGVAQSPRYKIIEKRQSVAFWCNPISGHATLYWYQQILGQGPKLLIQFQNNGVVDDSQLPKDRFSAERLKGVDSTLKIQPAKLEDSAVYLCASSLDLGRAYNEQFFGPGTRLTVL.

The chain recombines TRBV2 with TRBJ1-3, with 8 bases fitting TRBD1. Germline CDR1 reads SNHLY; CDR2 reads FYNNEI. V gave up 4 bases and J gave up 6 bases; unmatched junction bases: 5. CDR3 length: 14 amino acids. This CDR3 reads CASSAPDRENTIYF. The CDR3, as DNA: TGTGCCAGCAGTGCCCCGGACAGGGAAAACACCATATATTTT.

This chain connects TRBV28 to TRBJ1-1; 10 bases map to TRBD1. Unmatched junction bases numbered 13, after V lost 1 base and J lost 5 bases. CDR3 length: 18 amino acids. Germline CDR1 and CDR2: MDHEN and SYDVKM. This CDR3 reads CASSLYEDRGRVETEAFF. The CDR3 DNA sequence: TGTGCCAGCAGTTTATATGAAGACAGGGGGCGGGTGGAAACTGAAGCTTTCTTT.

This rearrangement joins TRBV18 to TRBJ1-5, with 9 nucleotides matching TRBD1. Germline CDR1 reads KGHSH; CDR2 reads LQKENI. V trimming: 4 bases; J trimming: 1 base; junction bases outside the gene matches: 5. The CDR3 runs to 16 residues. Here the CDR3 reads CASSQQGAGSNQPQHF. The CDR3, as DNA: TGTGCCAGCTCACAACAGGGGGCCGGCAGCAATCAGCCCCAGCATTTT.

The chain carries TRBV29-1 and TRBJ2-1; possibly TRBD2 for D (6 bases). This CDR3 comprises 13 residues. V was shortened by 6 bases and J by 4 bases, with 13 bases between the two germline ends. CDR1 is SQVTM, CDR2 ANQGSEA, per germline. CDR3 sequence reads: CSVDGLRYNEQFF. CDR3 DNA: TGCAGCGTAGATGGACTACGATACAATGAGCAGTTCTTC.

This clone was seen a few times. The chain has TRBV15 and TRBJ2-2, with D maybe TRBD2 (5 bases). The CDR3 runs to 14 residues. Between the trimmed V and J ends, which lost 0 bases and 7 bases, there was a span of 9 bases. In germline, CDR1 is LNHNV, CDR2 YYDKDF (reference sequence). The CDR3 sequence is CATSRDGESGELFF. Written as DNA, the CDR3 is TGTGCCACCAGCAGAGATGGGGAGAGCGGGGAGCTGTTTTTT.